The T cell receptor beta chain under discussion was sequenced for a study of blood T cell repertoires in COVID-19. Study overall: Recovered status in Cohort 3 required two negative PCRs, clearance, or symptom resolution.

Cohort placement rested on clinical history that participants reported themselves. Source study methods: Amplification of reference gene primers was used by the study to estimate nucleated cell counts. Profiled with immunoSEQ multiplex PCR; TCRdb holds only in-frame clones, not every one. The D gene and trimming were derived from the DNA, and the V and J assignments and clone size from that table. This table has 300,000 to 450,000 clones, 87% appearing once. The length of the CDR3 is 15 residues. The germline V gene has CDR1 SEHNR and CDR2 FQNEAQ (reference sequence). V dropped 5 bases and J dropped 6; count of bases not matched to a gene: 7.

The gene calls are TRBV7-9 and TRBJ2-1; the match to TRBD2 covers 10 bases. This sequence was found in a man in his forties in a cohort exposed to, infected with or recovered from COVID-19 (not recorded which). Specimen: PBMCs or T cells enriched from blood (not recorded which). The CDR3 sequence: CASSPGTSAVNEQFF. For the CDR3, the DNA is TGTGCCAGCAGCCCTGGGACTAGCGCTGTCAATGAGCAGTTCTTC.